This TCR beta chain was found in a study of T cell responses to AZD1222 COVID-19 vaccine. Data came from immunoSEQ multiplex PCR; TCRdb stores just in-frame clones and leaves some out. Of roughly 140,000 clones listed, about 87% are singletons. Study-level results: Donors skewed white British and female; clonal diversity was possibly underestimated. At baseline, just 5 or 6 AZD1222 recipients tested seropositive. Nearly half of spike-specific TCRs reportedly go after variant regions that carry no mutations.

CDR1 is SGHTA and CDR2 is FQGNSA in the germline V gene. J was trimmed by 1 base and V by 1 base; bases with no gene match: 9. The CDR3 totals 17 residues. As for this clone: What it binds is not known.

The sequences come from peripheral blood, collected on day 0 of AZD1222 vaccination. The V gene is TRBV7-2, the J gene TRBJ2-7, with 8 bases aligning to TRBD1. The sequence came from an adult in good health. DNA for the CDR3: TGTGCCAGCAGCTTAGTTGCAGGGGGCGCGGCGTCCTACGAGCAGTACTTC. Protein: CASSLVAGGAASYEQYF.